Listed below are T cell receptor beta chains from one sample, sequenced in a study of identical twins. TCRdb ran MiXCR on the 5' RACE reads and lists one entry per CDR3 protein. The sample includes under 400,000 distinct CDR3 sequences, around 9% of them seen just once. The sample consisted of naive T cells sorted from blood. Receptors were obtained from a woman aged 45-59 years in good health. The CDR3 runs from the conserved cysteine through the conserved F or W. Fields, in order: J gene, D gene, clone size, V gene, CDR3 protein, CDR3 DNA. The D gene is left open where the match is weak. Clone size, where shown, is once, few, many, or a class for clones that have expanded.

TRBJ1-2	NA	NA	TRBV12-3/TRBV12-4	CANSPQDNYGYTF	TGTGCCAACAGTCCACAGGATAACTATGGCTACACCTTC
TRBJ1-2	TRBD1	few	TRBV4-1	CASSQQGAGGYTF	TGCGCCAGCAGCCAACAGGGGGCTGGTGGCTACACCTTC
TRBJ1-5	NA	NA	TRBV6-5	CASKTGFSNQPQHF	TGTGCCAGCAAGACAGGCTTTAGCAATCAGCCCCAGCATTTT
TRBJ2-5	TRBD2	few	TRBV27	CASSAGTSLPLETQYF	TGTGCCAGCAGTGCCGGGACTAGCTTACCTTTGGAGACCCAGTACTTC
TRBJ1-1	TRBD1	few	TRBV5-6	CASATGETEAFF	TGTGCCAGCGCAACAGGGGAAACTGAAGCTTTCTTT
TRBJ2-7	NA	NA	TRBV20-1	CSASPSVAYEQYF	TGCAGTGCTAGCCCTAGCGTAGCCTACGAGCAGTACTTC
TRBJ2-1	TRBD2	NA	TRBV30	CAWRGTWREFDEQFF	TGTGCCTGGAGGGGGACTTGGCGGGAGTTTGATGAGCAGTTCTTC
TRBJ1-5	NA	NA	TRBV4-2	CASSQDMGRSNQPQHF	TGTGCCAGCAGCCAAGATATGGGCAGATCCAATCAGCCCCAGCATTTT
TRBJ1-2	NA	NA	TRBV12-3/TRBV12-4	CASRQGTGYTF	TGTGCCAGCAGGCAGGGGACTGGCTACACCTTC
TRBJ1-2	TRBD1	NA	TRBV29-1	CSVPDREGGGYTF	TGCAGCGTTCCTGACAGGGAAGGAGGTGGCTACACCTTC
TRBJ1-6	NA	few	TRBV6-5	CASSYEGRSPLHF	TGTGCCAGCAGTTACGAGGGGCGCTCACCCCTCCACTTT
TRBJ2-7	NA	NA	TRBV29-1	CSVGGAAYEQYF	TGCAGCGTTGGCGGGGCCGCCTACGAGCAGTACTTC
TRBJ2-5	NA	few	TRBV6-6	CASSYGVKETQYF	TGTGCCAGCAGTTATGGCGTCAAAGAGACCCAGTACTTC
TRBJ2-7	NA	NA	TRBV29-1	CSVELISAGLYEQYF	TGCAGCGTTGAGCTTATCTCGGCGGGTCTGTATGAGCAGTACTTC
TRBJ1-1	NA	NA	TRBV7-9	CASSPSGQLIEAFF	TGTGCCAGCAGCCCCTCAGGACAGCTAATTGAAGCTTTCTTT
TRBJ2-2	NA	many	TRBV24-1	CATSDTRQNTGELFF	TGTGCCACCAGTGACACCAGACAGAACACCGGGGAGCTGTTTTTT
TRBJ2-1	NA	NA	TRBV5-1	CASSSRDADNEQFF	TGCGCCAGCAGCAGCCGGGACGCCGACAATGAGCAGTTCTTC
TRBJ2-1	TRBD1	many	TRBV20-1	CSARDRASYNEQFF	TGCAGTGCTAGGGACAGGGCGTCCTACAATGAGCAGTTCTTC
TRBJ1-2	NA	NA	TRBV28	CASSALGEGSYGYTF	TGTGCCAGCAGTGCCCTGGGAGAGGGGTCCTATGGCTACACCTTC
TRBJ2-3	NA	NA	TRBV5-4	CASSYLTGTDTQYF	TGTGCCAGCAGCTACCTGACAGGCACAGATACGCAGTATTTT
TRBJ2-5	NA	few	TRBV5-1	CASSLAASGHPTQYF	TGCGCCAGCAGCTTGGCCGCCTCGGGACACCCAACCCAGTACTTC
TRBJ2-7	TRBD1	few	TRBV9	CASARGQGYEQYF	TGTGCCAGCGCCCGGGGACAGGGCTACGAGCAGTACTTC
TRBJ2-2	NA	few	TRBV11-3	CASSPIKGPTGELFF	TGTGCCAGCAGCCCGATTAAGGGGCCTACCGGGGAGCTGTTTTTT
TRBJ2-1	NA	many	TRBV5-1	CASSFLGGQFF	TGCGCCAGCAGCTTTTTAGGCGGGCAGTTCTTC
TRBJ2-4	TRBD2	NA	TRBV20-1	CSARDLAGGPGTKNIQYF	TGCAGTGCTAGGGATCTAGCGGGCGGTCCAGGGACCAAAAACATTCAGTACTTC
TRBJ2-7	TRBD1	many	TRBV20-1	CSAPAVTGLYYEQYF	TGCAGTGCTCCAGCGGTGACAGGGCTTTACTACGAGCAGTACTTC
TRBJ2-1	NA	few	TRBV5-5	CASSLLPLDEQFF	TGTGCCAGCAGCTTGCTTCCTCTAGATGAGCAGTTCTTC
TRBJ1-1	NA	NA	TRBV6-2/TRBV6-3	CASSYSNGVVPEAFF	TGTGCCAGCAGTTACTCGAATGGGGTAGTCCCTGAAGCTTTCTTT
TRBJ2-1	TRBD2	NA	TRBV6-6	CASSEGLAGGSNNEQFF	TGTGCCAGCAGTGAGGGACTAGCGGGAGGATCCAACAATGAGCAGTTCTTC
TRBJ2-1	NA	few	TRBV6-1	CASSENRLPTYNEQFF	TGTGCCAGCAGTGAAAATAGACTACCTACCTACAATGAGCAGTTCTTC
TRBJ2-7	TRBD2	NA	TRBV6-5	CASSHPASGSGYEQYF	TGTGCCAGCAGTCACCCCGCTAGCGGGAGTGGATACGAGCAGTACTTC
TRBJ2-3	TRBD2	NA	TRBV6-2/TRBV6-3	CATGLADTDTQYF	TGTGCCACGGGACTAGCGGACACAGATACGCAGTATTTT
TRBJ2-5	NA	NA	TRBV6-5	CASSSAGVAGETQYF	TGTGCCAGCAGTTCCGCAGGGGTAGCGGGAGAGACCCAGTACTTC
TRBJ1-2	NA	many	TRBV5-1	CASSLTGLRGYTF	TGCGCCAGCAGCTTAACAGGGTTGAGGGGCTACACCTTC
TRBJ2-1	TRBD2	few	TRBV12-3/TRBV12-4	CASRGLAGDGAYNEQFF	TGTGCCAGCAGGGGACTAGCGGGAGATGGGGCGTACAATGAGCAGTTCTTC
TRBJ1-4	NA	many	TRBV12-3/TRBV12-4	CASSVREYDEKLFF	TGTGCCAGCAGCGTTAGGGAGTATGATGAAAAACTGTTTTTT
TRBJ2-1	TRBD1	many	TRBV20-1	CSASSWTGVYGEQFF	TGCAGTGCTAGCTCTTGGACAGGGGTCTATGGTGAGCAGTTCTTC
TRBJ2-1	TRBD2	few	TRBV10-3	CAISGIAGTYNEQFF	TGTGCCATCAGTGGAATAGCGGGAACCTACAATGAGCAGTTCTTC
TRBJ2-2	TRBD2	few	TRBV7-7	CASSLEVGLVNTGELFF	TGTGCTAGCAGCTTAGAGGTGGGACTAGTTAACACCGGGGAGCTGTTTTTT
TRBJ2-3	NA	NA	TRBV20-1	CSAREDTPDTQYF	TGCAGTGCTAGAGAGGACACACCAGATACGCAGTATTTT
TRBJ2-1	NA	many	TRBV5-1	CASSLSLARHNEQFF	TGCGCCAGCAGCTTGTCTCTAGCGAGACACAATGAGCAGTTCTTC
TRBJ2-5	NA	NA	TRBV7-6	CASSLTGAAQETQYF	TGTGCCAGCAGCTTAACCGGGGCGGCACAAGAGACCCAGTACTTC
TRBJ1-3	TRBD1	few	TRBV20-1	CSASDRVRNTIYF	TGCAGTGCTAGCGACAGGGTTCGAAACACCATATATTTT
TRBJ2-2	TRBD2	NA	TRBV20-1	CSAYDPTSEHTGELFF	TGCAGTGCCTACGATCCGACTAGCGAACACACCGGGGAGCTGTTTTTT
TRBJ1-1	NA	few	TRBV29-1	CSVEASKEAFF	TGCAGCGTTGAGGCCTCCAAGGAAGCTTTCTTT
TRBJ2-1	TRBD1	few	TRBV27	CASNIVGTSGQGWFF	TGTGCCAGCAACATCGTGGGTACTTCGGGACAGGGCTGGTTCTTC
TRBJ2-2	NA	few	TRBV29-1	CSAKSKNTGELFF	TGCAGCGCTAAGTCTAAGAACACCGGGGAGCTGTTTTTT
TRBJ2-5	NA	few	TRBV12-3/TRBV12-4	CASTRRVGRVGQETQYF	TGTGCCAGCACCCGTCGCGTGGGTCGGGTGGGGCAAGAGACCCAGTACTTC
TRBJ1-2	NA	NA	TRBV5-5	CASSLEAGTNYGYTF	TGTGCCAGCAGCTTGGAGGCGGGGACTAACTATGGCTACACCTTC
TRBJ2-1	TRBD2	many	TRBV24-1	CATSETSGRGNEQFF	TGTGCCACCAGTGAGACTAGCGGGAGAGGGAATGAGCAGTTCTTC